This entry features one TCR beta chain sequence. Antigen: not known. The data were taken from a study of T cells in Graves' hyperthyroidism and ophthalmopathy. Study overall: Once the initial diagnosis was made, peripheral blood was obtained before any treatment.

V dropped 8 bases and J dropped 0 bases, with 11 bases sitting between them. The CDR3 consists of 14 residues. Germline CDR1 and CDR2: MNHNS and SASEGT. Clinical symptoms, serum thyroxine, TRAb, thyroid ultrasound and orbital computed tomography established diagnosis. Broader study findings: Blood shared most expanded thyroid clonotypes above 0.001.

TCR beta CDR3 regions were amplified from RNA transcripts. The primer set for the first-round RT-PCR of the TCR CDR3 was HTBI. TCRdb ran MiXCR on the multiplex PCR reads and lists one entry per CDR3 protein. This sample has over 700,000 distinct CDR3 sequences, with approximately 18% found just once. This chain links TRBV6-1 with TRBJ2-4; D ambiguous. This clonotype was sampled from a woman aged 50 to 65 with Graves' hyperthyroidism that later progressed to Graves' ophthalmopathy. The specimen sequenced was blood. CDR3 loop: CASSHRLAKNIQYF. The CDR3 DNA is TGTGCCAGCTCACACCGACTAGCCAAAAACATTCAGTACTTC.